This T cell receptor (beta chain) was obtained from a study of blood T cell repertoires in COVID-19. In the study overall: Cohort 3 donors counted as recovered after two negative PCRs, clearance, or resolved symptoms. PBMCs, B-cell-depleted T cells, or T cells were the source of the cDNA or gDNA that made up the material.

The CDR3 loop spans 13 amino acids. J gave up 10 bases and V 7 bases, and 9 bases lay outside the gene matches. Germline V gene sequence: CDR1 SGHTA, CDR2 FQGNSA. Repertoires were generated with immunoSEQ multiplex PCR, while TCRdb's copy carries only in-frame clones and drops some. The table lists roughly 140,000 clones, 75% to 90% of them singletons. Individuals drawn from under 30 US areas were roughly 18 to 95 years old. J is TRBJ2-1 and V is TRBV7-2, with 8 positions matching TRBD2. This TCR derives from a man in his fifties in a cohort exposed to, infected with or recovered from COVID-19 (not recorded which). The material sequenced was PBMCs or T cells enriched from blood (not recorded which). CDR3 in DNA: TGTGCCAGCAACCAAGCGGGGGTAACAGAGCAGTTCTTC. Its translation: CASNQAGVTEQFF. The whole variable domain, filled in from reference TRBV7-2 and TRBJ2-1, reads GAGVSQSPSNKVTEKGKDVELRCDPISGHTALYWYRQSLGQGLEFLIYFQGNSAPDKSGLPSDRFSAERTGGSVSTLTIQRTQQEDSAVYLCASNQAGVTEQFFGPGTRLTVL.